This TCR beta chain was sequenced in a study of T cell repertoires in aging, cancer and after chemotherapy. At the level of the study: Donors were grouped into six age bands spanning 30 or younger through 70 or older. Over several months to years, re-sampled healthy donor repertoires clearly shared clones.

Germline-derived CDR1 and CDR2 are SGHDT and YYEEEE. V was clipped by 2 bases and J by 2 bases, with 13 bases between them. This CDR3 is built from 15 residues. A mixed TRB-A/B primer pool amplified rearranged TRB by multiplex touch-down PCR. In TCRdb, the multiplex PCR reads were re-called with MiXCR into one record per CDR3 protein. The sample carries more than 15,000 distinct CDR3 sequences, approximately 50% recorded once. Overall study findings and caveats: Age-matched healthy donors had significantly more diverse, less clonal blood TCR repertoires than untreated cancer patients. Rebound thymic output was suggested by rising median generation probability during chemotherapy in each cancer cohort.

There are a few counts of this clonotype. The target antigen is unknown. The template was genomic DNA from peripheral blood, not RNA. The receptor comes from a human donor in good health. What was sequenced was blood. The chain joins TRBV5-6 to TRBJ2-5; D is ambiguous. The CDR3 spells CASSFSGLPQETQYF. The CDR3 coding sequence is TGTGCCAGCAGCTTTTCCGGGTTACCACAAGAGACCCAGTACTTC.